The 2 T cell receptor beta chains below all came from one sample that was sequenced in a study of graft-versus-host responses after intestinal transplantation. Sequencing was performed with immunoSEQ multiplex PCR; in TCRdb, only in-frame clones are kept and a portion is missing. The profile shows about 90,000 clones, about nine tenths of them singletons. The antigens for these receptors are not known. The sequencing here drew on unstimulated CD4+ T cells sorted from spleen or lymph node cells, taken before transplant. These receptor sequences come from a human donor who was the organ donor for an intestinal transplant.

A single count supports this clone. The chain couples TRBV6-1 to TRBJ2-7, with no clear D. Germline-derived CDR1 and CDR2 are MNHNS and SASEGT. The CDR3 extends over 12 amino acids. V lost 6 bases and J 2 bases, leaving 8 bases between the germline ends. The CDR3 spells CASSPTTYEQYF. The CDR3 region has the DNA TGTGCCAGCAGCCCCACAACCTACGAGCAGTACTTC.

This chain links TRBV10-1 with TRBJ1-4; perhaps TRBD1 as D (6 bases). V gave up 6 bases and J gave up 10 bases, with 18 bases separating them. Germline-derived CDR1 and CDR2 are WNHNN and SYGVQD (reference sequence). The length of the CDR3 is 14 residues. CDR3 in amino acids: CASSGNRAFGKLFF. As DNA, the CDR3 is TGCGCCAGCAGCGGGAACAGGGCCTTTGGAAAACTGTTTTTT.